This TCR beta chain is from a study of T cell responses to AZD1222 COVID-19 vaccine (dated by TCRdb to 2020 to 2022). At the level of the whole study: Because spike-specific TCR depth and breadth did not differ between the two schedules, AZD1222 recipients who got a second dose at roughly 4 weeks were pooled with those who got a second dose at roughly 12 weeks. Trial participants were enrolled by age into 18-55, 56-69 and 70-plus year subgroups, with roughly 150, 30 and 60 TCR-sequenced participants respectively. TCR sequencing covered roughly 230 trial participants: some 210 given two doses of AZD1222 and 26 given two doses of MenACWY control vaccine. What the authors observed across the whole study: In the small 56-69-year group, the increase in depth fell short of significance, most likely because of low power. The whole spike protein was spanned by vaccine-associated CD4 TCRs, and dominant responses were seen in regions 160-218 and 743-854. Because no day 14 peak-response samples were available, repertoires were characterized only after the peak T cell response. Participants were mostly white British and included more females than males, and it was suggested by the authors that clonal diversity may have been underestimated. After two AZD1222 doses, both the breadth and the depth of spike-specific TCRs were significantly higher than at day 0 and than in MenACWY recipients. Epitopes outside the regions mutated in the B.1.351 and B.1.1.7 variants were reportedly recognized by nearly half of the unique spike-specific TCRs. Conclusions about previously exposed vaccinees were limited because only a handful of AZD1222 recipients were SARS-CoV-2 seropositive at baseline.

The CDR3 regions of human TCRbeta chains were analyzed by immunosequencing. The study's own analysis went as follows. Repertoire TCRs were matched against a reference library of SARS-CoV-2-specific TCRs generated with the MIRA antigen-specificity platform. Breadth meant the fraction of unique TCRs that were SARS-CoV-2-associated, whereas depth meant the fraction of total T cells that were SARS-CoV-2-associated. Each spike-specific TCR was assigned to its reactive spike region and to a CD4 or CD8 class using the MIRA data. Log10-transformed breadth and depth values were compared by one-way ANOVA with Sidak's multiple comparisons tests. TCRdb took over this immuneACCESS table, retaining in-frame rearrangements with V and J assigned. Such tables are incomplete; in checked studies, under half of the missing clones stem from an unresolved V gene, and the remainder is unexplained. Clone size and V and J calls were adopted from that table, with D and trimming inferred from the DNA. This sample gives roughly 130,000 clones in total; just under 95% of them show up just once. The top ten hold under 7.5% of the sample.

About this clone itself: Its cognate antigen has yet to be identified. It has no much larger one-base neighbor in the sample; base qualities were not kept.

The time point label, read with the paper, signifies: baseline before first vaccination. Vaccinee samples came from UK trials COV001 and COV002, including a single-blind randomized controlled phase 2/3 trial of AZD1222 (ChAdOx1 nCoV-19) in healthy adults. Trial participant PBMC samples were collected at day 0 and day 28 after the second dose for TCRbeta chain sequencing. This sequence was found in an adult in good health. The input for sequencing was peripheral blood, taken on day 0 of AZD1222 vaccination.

The nucleotide sequence reads TGTGCCAGCTCACCGGTGGACACCAACAATGAGCAGTTCTTC. Its protein reads: CASSPVDTNNEQFF. This receptor chain uses TRBV18 and TRBJ2-1, with TRBD1 tentatively as D gene (5 bases match). The germline V gene yields KGHSH for CDR1 and LQKENI for CDR2. Its CDR3 holds 14 amino acids, cysteine through phenylalanine. The read is trimmed to its CDR3 DNA, 42 bases read in frame from base 1. V drops 3 bases and J drops 5 bases, leaving 11 bases in between.